The rows below give T cell receptor beta chains drawn from one sample of a study of blood T cell repertoires in COVID-19. Produced via immunoSEQ multiplex PCR; TCRdb's table is partial and in-frame only. The sample contains approximately 96,000 clones, approximately 81% of which appear only once. Specimen: peripheral blood. These receptor sequences come from a woman of 80 years or more with acute or convalescent COVID-19. Both conserved end residues are part of each CDR3. The D gene is left open where the match is weak. Expanded clones are given a class, and other clones once, few, many or no size at all.

j_call v_call d_call clone_size cdr3_nt cdr3_aa
TRBJ2-7 TRBV3-1/TRBV3-2 TRBD2 NA TGTGCCAGCAGCCAGAGAGGAGCGGGGGGATCCTACGAGCAGTACTTC CASSQRGAGGSYEQYF
TRBJ1-3 TRBV6-1 NA NA TGTGCCAGCAGTGCCACCGGACAGTTCTCTGGAAACACCATATATTTT CASSATGQFSGNTIYF
TRBJ1-2 TRBV6-6 NA NA TGTGCCAGCACCATCGGGGAGGGTTATGGGGGCTACACCTTC CASTIGEGYGGYTF
TRBJ1-2 TRBV28 NA NA TGTGCCAGCAGGCCTCGGGGGGGCTATTTGGATGGCTACACCTTC CASRPRGGYLDGYTF
TRBJ1-2 TRBV7-9 NA NA TGTGCCAGCAGTCCTGACAGCTATGGCTACACCTTC CASSPDSYGYTF
TRBJ2-3 TRBV20-1 TRBD1 NA TGCAGTGCTAGTACACCCGGGACAGGTCTCACAGATACGCAGTATTTT CSASTPGTGLTDTQYF
TRBJ2-3 TRBV7-8 NA NA TGTGCCAGCAGCTTAAGGTCTAGCGGCACAGATACGCAGTATTTT CASSLRSSGTDTQYF
TRBJ1-2 TRBV11-2 TRBD1 once TGTGCCAGCAGCCGGGGGAGGGGACAGGGAAATGGCTACACCTTC CASSRGRGQGNGYTF
TRBJ2-5 TRBV29-1 TRBD2 NA TGCAGCGTTGCGGGGGGGGAGACCCAGTACTTC CSVAGGETQYF
TRBJ1-2 TRBV28 NA NA TGTGCCAGCACCCAAACCTGGGGGGGAAACGGCTACACCTTC CASTQTWGGNGYTF
TRBJ1-1 TRBV11-2 TRBD1 NA TGTGCCAGCACCCCGGGACAGGGTATCGCTGAAGCTTTCTTT CASTPGQGIAEAFF
TRBJ2-2 TRBV25-1 TRBD2 NA TGTGCCAGCAGTGAATACGGAGCGGGGGGGTACACCGGGGAGCTGTTTTTT CASSEYGAGGYTGELFF
TRBJ2-1 TRBV7-3 NA NA TGTGCCAGCAGCTTCGCCCGAGACAATGAGCAGTTCTTC CASSFARDNEQFF
TRBJ2-5 TRBV7-8 TRBD2 NA TGTGCCAGCAGCCGACTAGCGGGGGGGCGGGAGGAGACCCAGTACTTC CASSRLAGGREETQYF
TRBJ1-2 TRBV5-1 NA NA TGCGCCAGCAGCTTCGAGGGCAATGGCTACACCTTC CASSFEGNGYTF
TRBJ1-2 TRBV5-1 NA NA TGCGCCAGCAGCTTGAACGCGGGGGGAGCTAACTATGGCTACACCTTC CASSLNAGGANYGYTF
TRBJ1-2 TRBV28 TRBD1 NA TGTGCCAGCACCTCCGGGACAGACTATGGCTACACCTTC CASTSGTDYGYTF
TRBJ1-1 TRBV27 NA NA TGTGCCAGCAGTTTAGGGCCAGGGGAGTCCATGAACACTGAAGCTTTCTTT CASSLGPGESMNTEAFF
TRBJ1-3 TRBV6-5 NA NA TGTGCCAGCAGCGGCAGGGAAAAAGGAAACACCATATATTTT CASSGREKGNTIYF
TRBJ2-2 TRBV2 NA NA TGTGCCAGCTCCTACACCGGGGAGCTGTTTTTT CASSYTGELFF
TRBJ2-7 TRBV19 TRBD2 NA TGTGCCAGCGGGAGCGGGGGCTCCACCTACGAGCAGTACTTC CASGSGGSTYEQYF
TRBJ2-2 TRBV28 TRBD1 NA TGTGCCAGCAGACAGTTACAGGGGTTGAGGGGGGAGCTGTTTTTT CASRQLQGLRGELFF
TRBJ1-1 TRBV18 NA NA TGTGCCAGCTCACCAATAGAACAGATGAACACTGAAGCTTTCTTT CASSPIEQMNTEAFF
TRBJ2-7 TRBV5-1 TRBD1 NA TGCGCCAGCAGCTTGCCTGGACAGGGCTACGAGCAGTACTTC CASSLPGQGYEQYF
TRBJ1-2 TRBV24-1 NA NA TGTGCCACCAGCCCCGGACACAATGGCTACACCTTC CATSPGHNGYTF
TRBJ2-5 TRBV5-8 TRBD2 NA TGTGCCAGCAGCTCCGGGACTAGCGGGGGGACAAACCAAGAGACCCAGTACTTC CASSSGTSGGTNQETQYF
TRBJ1-2 TRBV28 NA NA TGTGCCAGCAGTCCTGGGGCAGAACTCTATGCGGGCTACACCTTC CASSPGAELYAGYTF
TRBJ1-6 TRBV29-1 TRBD1 few TGCAGCGTCCAAAAGGGGGGACAGCCTAATTCACCCCTCCACTTT CSVQKGGQPNSPLHF
TRBJ1-5 TRBV5-1 NA once TGCGCCAGCAGGGGGACACCCAATAGCAATCAGCCCCAGCATTTT CASRGTPNSNQPQHF
TRBJ2-3 TRBV5-1 TRBD2 NA TGCGCCAGCAGCGCCTGGGGCGGGGGGTTAGATACGCAGTATTTT CASSAWGGGLDTQYF
TRBJ1-4 TRBV28 TRBD1 NA TGTGCCAGCAGGGCGGGACAGAGGGGTGAAAAACTGTTTTTT CASRAGQRGEKLFF
TRBJ1-1 TRBV10-2 NA NA TGCGCCAGCAGTGAAGTATTGGGGCCAGCGAGCCTTTTT CASSEVLGPASLF
TRBJ2-1 TRBV29-1 NA NA TGCAGCGTTGAGGCTCTCCGCTCCTACAATGAGCAGTTCTTC CSVEALRSYNEQFF
TRBJ1-1 TRBV5-1 NA NA TGCGCCAGCAGCTTGACGTCGGGTATGAACACTGAAGCTTTCTTT CASSLTSGMNTEAFF
TRBJ2-5 TRBV11-2 NA NA TGTGCCAGCAGCCGTGGCCTGGTAGAGACCCAGTACTTC CASSRGLVETQYF
TRBJ2-2 TRBV11-1 NA NA TGTGCCAGCAGCTTAGTCGTCTCCGGGGAGCTGTTTTTT CASSLVVSGELFF
TRBJ1-1 TRBV9 NA NA TGTGCCAGCAGCGTAGGTCGTAACAGGGATAACACTGAAGCTTTCTTT CASSVGRNRDNTEAFF
TRBJ2-7 TRBV7-9 TRBD2 NA TGTGCCAGCAGCCCCCGACTAGCGGGGCCCCGGGCCGAGCAGTACTTC CASSPRLAGPRAEQYF
TRBJ1-5 TRBV6-6 TRBD1 NA TGTGCCAGCAGTTACTGGGGGACAGGGGACAATCAGCCCCAGCATTTT CASSYWGTGDNQPQHF
TRBJ1-5 TRBV28 NA NA TGTGCCAGCAGTTCTGAAAGACAGGCCCTGCGGCCCCAGCATTTT CASSSERQALRPQHF